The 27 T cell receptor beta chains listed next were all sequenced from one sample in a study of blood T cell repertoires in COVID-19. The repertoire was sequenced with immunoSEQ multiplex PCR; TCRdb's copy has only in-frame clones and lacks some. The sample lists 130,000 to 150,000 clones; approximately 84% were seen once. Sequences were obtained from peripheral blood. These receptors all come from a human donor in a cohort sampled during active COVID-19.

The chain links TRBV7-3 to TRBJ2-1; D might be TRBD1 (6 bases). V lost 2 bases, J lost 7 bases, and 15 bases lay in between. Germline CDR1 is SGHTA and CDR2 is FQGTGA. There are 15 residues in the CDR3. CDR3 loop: CASSLHRGGLNEQFF. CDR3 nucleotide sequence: TGTGCCAGCAGCTTACACCGTGGGGGCCTGAATGAGCAGTTCTTC.

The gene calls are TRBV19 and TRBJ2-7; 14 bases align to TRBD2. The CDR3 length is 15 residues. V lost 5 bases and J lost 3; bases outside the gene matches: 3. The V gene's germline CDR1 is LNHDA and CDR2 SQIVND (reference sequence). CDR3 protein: CASSGTSGSCYEQYV. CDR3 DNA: TGTGCCAGTAGTGGGACTAGCGGGAGCTGCTACGAGCAGTACGTC.

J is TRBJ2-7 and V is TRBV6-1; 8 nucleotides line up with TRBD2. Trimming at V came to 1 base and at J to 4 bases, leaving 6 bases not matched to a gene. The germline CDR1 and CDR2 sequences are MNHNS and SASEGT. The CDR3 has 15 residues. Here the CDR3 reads CASSEGTSRLYEQYF. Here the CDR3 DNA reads TGTGCCAGCAGTGAAGGGACTAGCAGACTATACGAGCAGTACTTC.

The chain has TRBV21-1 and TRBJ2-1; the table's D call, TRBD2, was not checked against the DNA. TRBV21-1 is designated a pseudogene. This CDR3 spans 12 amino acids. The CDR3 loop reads CASSGSYNEQFF. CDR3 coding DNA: TGTGCCAGCAGCGGGAGCTACAATGAGCAGTTCTTC.

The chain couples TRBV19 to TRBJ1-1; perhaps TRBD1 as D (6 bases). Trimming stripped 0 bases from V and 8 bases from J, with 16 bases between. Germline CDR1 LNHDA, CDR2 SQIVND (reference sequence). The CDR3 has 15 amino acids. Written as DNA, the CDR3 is TGTGCCAGTAGTATAGACCAAACAGGGTTTGGCGAAGCTTTCTTT. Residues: CASSIDQTGFGEAFF.

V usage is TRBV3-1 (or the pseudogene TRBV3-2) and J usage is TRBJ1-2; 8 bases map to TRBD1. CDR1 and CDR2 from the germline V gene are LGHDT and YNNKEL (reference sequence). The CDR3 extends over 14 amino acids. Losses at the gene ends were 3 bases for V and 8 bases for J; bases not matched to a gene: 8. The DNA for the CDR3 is TGTGCCAGCAGCCATGCCGGACAGGGTGAGGGCTACACCTTC. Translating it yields CASSHAGQGEGYTF.

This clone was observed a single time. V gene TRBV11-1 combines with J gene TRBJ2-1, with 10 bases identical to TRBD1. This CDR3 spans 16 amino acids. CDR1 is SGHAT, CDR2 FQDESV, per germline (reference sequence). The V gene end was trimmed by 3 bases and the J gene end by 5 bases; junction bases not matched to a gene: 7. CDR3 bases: TGTGCCAGCAGCTTTGTCGGGACAGGGGTAAACAATGAGCAGTTCTTC. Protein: CASSFVGTGVNNEQFF.

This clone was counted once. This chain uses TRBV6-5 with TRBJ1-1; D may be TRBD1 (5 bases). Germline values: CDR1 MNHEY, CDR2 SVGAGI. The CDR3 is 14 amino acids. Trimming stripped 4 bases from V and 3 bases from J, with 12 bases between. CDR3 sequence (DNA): TGTGCCAGCAGTTGCGCGACAGAATACACTGAAGCTTTCTTT. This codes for CASSCATEYTEAFF.

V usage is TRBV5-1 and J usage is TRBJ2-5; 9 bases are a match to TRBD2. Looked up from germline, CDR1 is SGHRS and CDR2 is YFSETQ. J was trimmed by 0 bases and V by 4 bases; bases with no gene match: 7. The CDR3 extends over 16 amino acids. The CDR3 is CASSPGSSGNQETQYF. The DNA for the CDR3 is TGCGCCAGCAGCCCGGGGTCTAGCGGGAACCAAGAGACCCAGTACTTC. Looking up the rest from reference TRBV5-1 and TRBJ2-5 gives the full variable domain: KAGVTQTPRYLIKTRGQQVTLSCSPISGHRSVSWYQQTPGQGLQFLFEYFSETQRNKGNFPGRFSGRQFSNSRSEMNVSTLELGDSALYLCASSPGSSGNQETQYFGPGTRLLVL.

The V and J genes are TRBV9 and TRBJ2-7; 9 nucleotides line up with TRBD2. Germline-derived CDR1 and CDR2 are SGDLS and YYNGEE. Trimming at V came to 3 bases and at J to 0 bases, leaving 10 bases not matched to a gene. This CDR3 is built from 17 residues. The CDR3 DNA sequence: TGTGCCAGCAGCGGACTACCGGGACTAGCCCGCTCCTACGAGCAGTACTTC. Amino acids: CASSGLPGLARSYEQYF.

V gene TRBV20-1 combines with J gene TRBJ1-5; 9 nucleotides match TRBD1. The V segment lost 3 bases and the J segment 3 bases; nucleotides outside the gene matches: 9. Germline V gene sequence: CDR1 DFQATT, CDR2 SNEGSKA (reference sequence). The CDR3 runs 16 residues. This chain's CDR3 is CSASHSQGAFNQPQHF. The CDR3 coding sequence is TGCAGTGCTAGTCATTCACAGGGGGCTTTCAATCAGCCCCAGCATTTT.

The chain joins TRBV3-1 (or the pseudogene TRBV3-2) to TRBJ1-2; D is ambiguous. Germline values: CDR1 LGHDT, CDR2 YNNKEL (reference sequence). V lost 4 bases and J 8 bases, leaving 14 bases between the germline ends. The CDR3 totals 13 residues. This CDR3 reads CASSPLWGGGYTF. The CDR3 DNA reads TGTGCCAGCAGCCCCCTTTGGGGAGGCGGCTACACCTTC.

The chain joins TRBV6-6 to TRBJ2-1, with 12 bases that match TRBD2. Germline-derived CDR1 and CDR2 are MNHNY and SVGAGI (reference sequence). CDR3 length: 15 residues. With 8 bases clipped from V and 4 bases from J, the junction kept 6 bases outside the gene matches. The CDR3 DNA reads TGTGCCAGCGGCCTCCTAGCGGGAGGGTACAATGAGCAGTTCTTC. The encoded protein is CASGLLAGGYNEQFF.

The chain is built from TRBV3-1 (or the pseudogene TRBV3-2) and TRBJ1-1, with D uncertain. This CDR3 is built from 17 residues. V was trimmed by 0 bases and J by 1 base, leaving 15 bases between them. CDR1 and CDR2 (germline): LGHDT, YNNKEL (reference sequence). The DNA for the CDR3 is TGTGCCAGCAGCCAAGATAAGGTAAGGGAGGCGAACACTGAAGCTTTCTTT. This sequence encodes CASSQDKVREANTEAFF.

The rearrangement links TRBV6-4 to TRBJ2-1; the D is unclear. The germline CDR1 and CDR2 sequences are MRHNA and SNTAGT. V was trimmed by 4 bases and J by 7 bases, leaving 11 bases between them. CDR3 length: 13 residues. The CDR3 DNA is TGTGCCAGCAGTGCCTCGCGAGAAAATGAGCAGTTCTTC. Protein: CASSASRENEQFF.

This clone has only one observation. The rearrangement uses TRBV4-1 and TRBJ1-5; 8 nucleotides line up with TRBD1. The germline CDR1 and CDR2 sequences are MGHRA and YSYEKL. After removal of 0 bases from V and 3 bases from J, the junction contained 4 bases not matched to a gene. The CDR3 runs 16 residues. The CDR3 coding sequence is TGCGCCAGCAGCCAAGAACGGACAGGGAACAATCAGCCCCAGCATTTT. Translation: CASSQERTGNNQPQHF.

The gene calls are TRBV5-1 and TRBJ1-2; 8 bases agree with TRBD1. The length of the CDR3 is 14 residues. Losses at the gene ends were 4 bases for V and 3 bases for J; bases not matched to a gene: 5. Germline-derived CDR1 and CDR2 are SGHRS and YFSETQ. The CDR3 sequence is CASSPDREDYGYTF. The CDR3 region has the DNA TGCGCCAGCAGCCCGGACAGGGAAGACTATGGCTACACCTTC.

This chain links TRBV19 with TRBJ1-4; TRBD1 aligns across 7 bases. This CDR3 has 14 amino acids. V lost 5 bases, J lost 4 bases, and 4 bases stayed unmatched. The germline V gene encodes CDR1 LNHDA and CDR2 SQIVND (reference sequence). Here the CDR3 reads CASSLQGSNEKLFF. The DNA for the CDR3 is TGTGCCAGTAGTCTACAGGGGAGTAATGAAAAACTGTTTTTT. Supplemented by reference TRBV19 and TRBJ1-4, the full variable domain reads DGGITQSPKYLFRKEGQNVTLSCEQNLNHDAMYWYRQDPGQGLRLIYYSQIVNDFQKGDIAEGYSVSREKKESFPLTVTSAQKNPTAFYLCASSLQGSNEKLFFGSGTQLSVL.

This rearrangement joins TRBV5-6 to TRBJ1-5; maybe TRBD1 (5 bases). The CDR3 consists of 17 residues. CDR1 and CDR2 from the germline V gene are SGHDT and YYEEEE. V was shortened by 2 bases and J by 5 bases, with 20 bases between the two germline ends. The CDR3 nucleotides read TGTGCCAGCAGCTTAGACTGGGGCGACACAGACGATCAGCCCCAGCATTTT. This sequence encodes CASSLDWGDTDDQPQHF.

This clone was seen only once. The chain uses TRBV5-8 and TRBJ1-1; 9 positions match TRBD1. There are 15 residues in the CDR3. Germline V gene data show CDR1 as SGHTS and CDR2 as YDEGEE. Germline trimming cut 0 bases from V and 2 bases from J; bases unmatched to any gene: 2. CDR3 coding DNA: TGTGCCAGCAGCTTGGGACAGGGGGGTAACACTGAAGCTTTCTTT. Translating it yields CASSLGQGGNTEAFF.

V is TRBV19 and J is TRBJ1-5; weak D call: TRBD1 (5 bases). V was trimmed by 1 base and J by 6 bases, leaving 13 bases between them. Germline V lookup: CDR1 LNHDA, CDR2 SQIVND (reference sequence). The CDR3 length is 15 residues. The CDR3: CASSIGQGASQPQHF. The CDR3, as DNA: TGTGCCAGTAGTATAGGTCAGGGTGCAAGTCAGCCCCAGCATTTT.

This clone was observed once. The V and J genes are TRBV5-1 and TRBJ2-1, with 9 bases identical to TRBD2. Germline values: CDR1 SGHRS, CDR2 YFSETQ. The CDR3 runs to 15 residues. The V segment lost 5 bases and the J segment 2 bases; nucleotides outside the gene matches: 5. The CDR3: CASSRTSEAYNEQFF. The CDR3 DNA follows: TGCGCCAGCAGTAGGACTAGCGAGGCCTACAATGAGCAGTTCTTC.

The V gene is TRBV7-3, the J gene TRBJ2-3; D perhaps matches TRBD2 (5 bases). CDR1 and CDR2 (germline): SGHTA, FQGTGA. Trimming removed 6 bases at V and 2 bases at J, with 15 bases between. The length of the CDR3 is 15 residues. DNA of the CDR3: TGTGCCAGCAGGTTTACCTCGGGATCCACAGATACGCAGTATTTT. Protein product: CASRFTSGSTDTQYF.

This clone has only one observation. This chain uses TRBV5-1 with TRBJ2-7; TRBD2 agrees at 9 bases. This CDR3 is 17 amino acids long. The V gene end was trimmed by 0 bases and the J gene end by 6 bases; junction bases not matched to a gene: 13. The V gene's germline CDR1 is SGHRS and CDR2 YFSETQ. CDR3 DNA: TGCGCCAGCAGCTTGGGTAGCGGGGGCGTTAGTCCCTTCGAGCAGTACTTC. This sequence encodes CASSLGSGGVSPFEQYF.

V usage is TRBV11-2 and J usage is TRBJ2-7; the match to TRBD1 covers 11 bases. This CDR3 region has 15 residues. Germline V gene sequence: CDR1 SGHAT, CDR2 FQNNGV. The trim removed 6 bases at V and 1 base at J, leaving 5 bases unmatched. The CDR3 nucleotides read TGTGCCAGCAGTCGGGACAGGGGGATTTCCTACGAGCAGTACTTC. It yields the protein CASSRDRGISYEQYF.

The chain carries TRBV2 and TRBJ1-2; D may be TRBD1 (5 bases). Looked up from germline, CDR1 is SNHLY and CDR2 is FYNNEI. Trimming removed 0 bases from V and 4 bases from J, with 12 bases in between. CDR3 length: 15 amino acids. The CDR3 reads CASSEALGRGYGYTF. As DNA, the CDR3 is TGTGCCAGCAGTGAAGCCCTGGGGCGCGGCTATGGCTACACCTTC.

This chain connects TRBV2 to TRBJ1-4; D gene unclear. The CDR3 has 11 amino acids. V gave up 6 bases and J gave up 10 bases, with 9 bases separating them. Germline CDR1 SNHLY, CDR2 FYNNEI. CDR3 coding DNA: TGTGCCAGCAGGGCCGGAGGAAAACTGTTTTTT. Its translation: CASRAGGKLFF.